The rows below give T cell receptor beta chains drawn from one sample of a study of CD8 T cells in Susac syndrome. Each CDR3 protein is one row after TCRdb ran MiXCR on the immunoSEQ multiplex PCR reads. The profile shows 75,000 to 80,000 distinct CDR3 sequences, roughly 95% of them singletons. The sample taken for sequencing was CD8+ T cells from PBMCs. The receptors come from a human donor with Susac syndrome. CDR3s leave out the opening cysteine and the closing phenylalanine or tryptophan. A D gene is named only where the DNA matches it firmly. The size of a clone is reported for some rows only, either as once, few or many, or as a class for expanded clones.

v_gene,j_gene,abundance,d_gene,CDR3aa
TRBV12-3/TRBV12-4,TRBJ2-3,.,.,ASSPTDTQY
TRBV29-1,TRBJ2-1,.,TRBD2,SVEDRPSGGFEQF
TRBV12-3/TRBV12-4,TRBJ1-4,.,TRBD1,ASSPGQNNEKLF
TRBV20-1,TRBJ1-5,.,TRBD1,SATRGGQPQH
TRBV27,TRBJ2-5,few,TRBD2,ASSLTSGQETQY
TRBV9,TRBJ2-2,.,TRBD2,ASSGSGGYTGELF
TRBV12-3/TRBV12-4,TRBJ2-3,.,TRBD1,ASSSGTGMPDTQY
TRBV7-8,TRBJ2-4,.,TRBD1,ASSPGQGNIQY
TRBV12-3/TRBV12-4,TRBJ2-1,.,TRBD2,ASSRLAGRDEQF
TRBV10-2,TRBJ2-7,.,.,ASSETLSSYEQY
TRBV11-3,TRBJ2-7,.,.,ASSLVFTYEQY
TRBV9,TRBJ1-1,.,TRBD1,ASSAGGWSDTEAF
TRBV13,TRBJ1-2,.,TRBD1,ASSLGLTGGGYT
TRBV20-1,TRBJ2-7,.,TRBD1,SARDEDRDRYEQY
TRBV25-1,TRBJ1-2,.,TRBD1,ASSERGEGAQDGYT
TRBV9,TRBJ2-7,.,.,ASSVGLGSYEQY
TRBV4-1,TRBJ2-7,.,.,ASSQAHIGSYEQY
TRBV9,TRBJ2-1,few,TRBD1,ASSVRGRDEQF
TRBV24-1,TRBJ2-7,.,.,ATSDSRETYEQY
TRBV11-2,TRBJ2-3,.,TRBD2,ASTVLPLAVNTQY
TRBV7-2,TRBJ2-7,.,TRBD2,ASSSLPLAGDYEQY
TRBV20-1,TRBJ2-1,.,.,SARPGTSDEQF
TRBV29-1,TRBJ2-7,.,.,SVSWGSYEQY
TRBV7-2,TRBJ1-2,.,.,ASSLRNGYT
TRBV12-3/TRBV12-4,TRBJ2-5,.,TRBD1,ASGPGGRETQY
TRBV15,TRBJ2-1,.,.,ATSRELPPGLPLEQF
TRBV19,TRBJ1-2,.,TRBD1,AVWTGSIYGYT
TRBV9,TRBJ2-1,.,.,ASSVAVDEQF
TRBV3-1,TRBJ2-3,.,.,ASSQDLTVVLDTQY
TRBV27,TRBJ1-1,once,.,ASSSQVRDEAF
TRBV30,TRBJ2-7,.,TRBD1,AWSPLGTGIPEQY
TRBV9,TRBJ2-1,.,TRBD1,ASSPGTGSEF
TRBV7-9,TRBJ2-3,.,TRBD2,ASSTLAGGSTDTQY
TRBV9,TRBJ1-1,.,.,ASSGVTGAGDTEAF
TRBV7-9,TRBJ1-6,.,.,ASTRAGDNSPLH
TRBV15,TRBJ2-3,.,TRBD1,ATSLGQGRDTQY
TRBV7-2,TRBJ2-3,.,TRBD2,ASSPDLGTSGGAGDTQY
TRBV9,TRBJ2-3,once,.,ASSAGHTDTQY
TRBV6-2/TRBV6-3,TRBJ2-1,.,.,ASSLSINEQF
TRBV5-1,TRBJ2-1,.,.,ASSSTMGGHDDEQF
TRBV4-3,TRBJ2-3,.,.,ASSPAMRVDTQY
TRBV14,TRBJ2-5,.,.,ASSQEGRRETQY
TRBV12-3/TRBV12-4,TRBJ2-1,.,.,VSGLINEQF
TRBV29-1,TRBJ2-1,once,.,SVAGRGDEQF
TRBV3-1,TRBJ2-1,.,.,ASSQVTGSSYNEQF
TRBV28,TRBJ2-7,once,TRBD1,ASSMPGTGGSEQY
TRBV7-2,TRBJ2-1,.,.,ASSLAPYQPNEQF
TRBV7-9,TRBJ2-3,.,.,ASSLDGGLHTDTQY
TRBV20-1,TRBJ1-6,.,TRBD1,SAPGQDNSPLH
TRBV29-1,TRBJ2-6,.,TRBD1,SVRDSSGANVLT
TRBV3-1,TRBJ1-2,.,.,ASSQDGSFYGYT
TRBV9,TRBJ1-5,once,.,ASSVDEGQPQH
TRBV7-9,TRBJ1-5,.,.,ASSLEGRQPQH
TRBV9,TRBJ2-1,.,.,ASSPIWTSHEQF
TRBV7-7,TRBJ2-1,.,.,ASSPGGENEQF
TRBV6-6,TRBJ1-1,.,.,ASSYRTGNTEAF
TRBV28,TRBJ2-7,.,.,ASSDPGSYEQY
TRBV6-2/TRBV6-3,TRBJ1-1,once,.,ASSFFSGGTEAF
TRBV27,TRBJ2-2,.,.,ASTHSGELF